This T cell receptor (beta chain) was found in a study of blood T cell repertoires in COVID-19. At the level of the study: PBMCs, B-cell-depleted T cells, or T cells provided the cDNA or gDNA that made up the material.

Original processing notes: Reference gene primer amplification gave estimated nucleated cell counts. Clones were read by immunoSEQ multiplex PCR, and TCRdb kept only the in-frame ones, dropping some. For V, J and clone size, that table is used; D and trimming come from the DNA. The sample carries around 26,000 clones, around 88% recorded once. Germline V gene lookup returns CDR1 SGHNT and CDR2 YYREEE (reference sequence). The CDR3 sequence is 15 residues long. The V end lost 2 bases, the J end lost 2 bases, and 14 bases lay between the germline ends. Material for sequencing was peripheral blood. The chain couples TRBV5-4 to TRBJ2-7; D is unresolved. The TCR was taken from a human donor with active COVID-19. The donor label of this sample is uncertain. The CDR3 sequence is CASSLKAGKAYEQYF. CDR3 DNA sequence: TGTGCCAGCAGCTTAAAGGCAGGCAAAGCCTACGAGCAGTACTTC.